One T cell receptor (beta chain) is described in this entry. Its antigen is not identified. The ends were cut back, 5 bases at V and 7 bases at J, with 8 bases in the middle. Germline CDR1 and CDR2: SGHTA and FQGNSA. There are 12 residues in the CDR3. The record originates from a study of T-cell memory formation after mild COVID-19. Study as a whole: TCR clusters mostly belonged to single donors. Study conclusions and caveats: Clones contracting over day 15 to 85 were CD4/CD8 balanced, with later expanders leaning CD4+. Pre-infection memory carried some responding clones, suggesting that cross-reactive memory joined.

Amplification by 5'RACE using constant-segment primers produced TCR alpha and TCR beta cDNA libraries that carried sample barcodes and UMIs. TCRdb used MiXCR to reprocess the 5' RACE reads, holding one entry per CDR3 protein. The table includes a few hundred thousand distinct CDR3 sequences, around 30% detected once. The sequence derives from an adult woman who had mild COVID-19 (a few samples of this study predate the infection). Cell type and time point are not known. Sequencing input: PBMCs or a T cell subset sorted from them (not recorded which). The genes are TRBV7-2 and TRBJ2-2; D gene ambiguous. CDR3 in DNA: TGTGCCAGCAGCCCTTTTGGCGGGGAGCTGTTTTTT. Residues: CASSPFGGELFF.